These T cell receptor beta chains were read from a single sample in a study of cytomegalovirus exposure and HLA in healthy donors. Some clones are missing from TCRdb's copy, which holds only in-frame ones; the method was immunoSEQ multiplex PCR. The sample includes some 150,000 clones, 80% seen only once; the top ten take roughly 4.7%. The sample comprised PBMCs. Receptors originate from a man aged 25-45 years in good health and CMV-seronegative. Both conserved end residues are trimmed from each CDR3.

V gene,J gene,CDR3 protein
TRBV9,TRBJ2-3,ASSVDSRTDTQY
TRBV6-4,TRBJ2-7,ATQQGTYEQY
TRBV6-5,TRBJ1-1,ASFTRDRVMAEAF
TRBV27,TRBJ2-7,ASSLGQLPYEQY
TRBV28,TRBJ1-2,ASTGLYGYT
TRBV29-1,TRBJ1-2,SAQEYRDNT
TRBV5-6,-,ASSPNSDYEQY
TRBV2,TRBJ2-7,ASSVSTPAYEQY
TRBV5-1,TRBJ2-1,ASSLYSAEVAWDEQF
TRBV6-1,TRBJ1-2,AGTANYGYT
TRBV7-2,TRBJ2-5,ASSLRDRWYQETQY
TRBV27,TRBJ1-2,ASSLTASYGYT
TRBV7-7,TRBJ2-1,ASSLAVTSGRANEQF
TRBV5-1,TRBJ1-6,ASSPWGGQGARLGPPLH
TRBV27,TRBJ1-6,ASSLVGRGNSPLH
TRBV5-1,TRBJ1-4,ASSLAMKGVYEKLF
TRBV6-1,TRBJ1-1,ASSLTGDPLTEAF
TRBV13,TRBJ2-7,ASTATSGLSYEQY
TRBV27,-,ASSSIGGQSYEQY
TRBV7-3,TRBJ2-5,ASSPAGTGGETQY
TRBV21-1,TRBJ1-5,ASSGHPFERHYSNQPQH
TRBV4-1,TRBJ2-1,ASSLSTAGDNEQF